This paragraph covers one T cell receptor (beta chain) sequence. Its antigen is still unknown. The data originate from a study of cytomegalovirus exposure and HLA in healthy donors. Study conclusions and caveats: Segments of the TCR beta V type were, in most cases, productive about 87% or about 30% of the time in an earlier analysis.

The PCR ran on 60 Vbeta and 13 Jbeta primers. TCRdb keeps only in-frame clones here, not all; method: immunoSEQ multiplex PCR. The sample holds under 200,000 clones. V shed 6 bases, J shed 2 bases, and the junction held 4 bases outside the gene matches. CDR3 size: 14 residues. CDR1 is MNHEY and CDR2 is SMNVEV in the germline V gene (reference sequence). The origin of this receptor is a man aged 25 to 40 in good health and CMV-seronegative. V usage is TRBV27 and J usage is TRBJ1-2; 9 nucleotides align to TRBD1. The sample taken for sequencing was PBMCs. CDR3 nucleotide sequence: TGTGCCAGCAGAAAAGGGACAGGGAACTATGGCTACACCTTC. Protein: CASRKGTGNYGYTF.